This T cell receptor beta chain originates from a study of blood T cell repertoires in COVID-19 (dated by TCRdb to the early 2020s). About the full investigation: Samples covering the acute and convalescent phases of COVID-19 were provided by collaborators in the United States, Italy and Spain. The prospective study material was composed of cDNA or gDNA derived from T cells, B-cell-depleted T cells, or PBMCs. Subjects who had been exposed to COVID-19, were actively infected with it, or had recovered from it provided the deeply sampled blood TCRbeta repertoires that made up the dataset. The repertoires were released in a freely available public database meant as a resource for research on the immune response to SARS-CoV-2. Samples came from the ongoing ImmuneRACE study (first 160 participants) plus 1,254 subjects from 6 global collaborators. Nearly every sample came with metadata listing a de-identified subject ID, COVID-19 status, age in years and sex. HLA class I and class II types, where available, came from metadata supplied by the sample provider rather than from assay-based typing. The study at large found these results: The quantity of clinical and demographic metadata differed by source and by participant and was supplied without curation.

One collaborating source in Seattle enrolled patients during active infection and followed them longitudinally through the course of disease. Collaborating institutions collected whole blood in K2EDTA tubes following their own protocols. Collaborator samples were shipped for TCRbeta analysis as frozen whole blood, isolated PBMCs, or DNA extracted from either sample type. The germline ends are 10 bases apart after V is trimmed by 0 bases and J by 8 bases. The CDR3, from cysteine to phenylalanine, totals 14 residues. Only CDR3 DNA is held: 42 bases, read in frame from base 1. As encoded in the germline V gene (reference sequence), CDR1 is MNHNY while CDR2 is SVGAGI. This clone has more than one count but fewer than ten. Its antigen specificity is not known. No per-base quality is available; no much larger clone lies one base away. The immunoSEQ Assay, a bias-controlled multiplex PCR, was used to amplify TCRbeta CDR3 regions from genomic DNA. In the source study's methods: Within the assay, amplification of reference gene primers was used to estimate how many nucleated cells each sample contained. Sequence reads were collapsed and filtered to measure the absolute abundance of every unique TCRbeta CDR3 rearrangement. Productive Simpson clonality was computed per sample as the square root of Simpson's diversity index over productive rearrangements. This immuneACCESS table, as held by TCRdb, lists in-frame sequences with V and J called but not all clones. Of the missing ones, under half trace to an unresolved V gene in checked studies; the others have no known cause. V, J and clone size are those of that table, while D and trimming were read from the DNA. This sample lists 200,000 to 250,000 clones; about four fifths were detected once. Of the sample, roughly 8% is held by the ten largest clones.

The sequence came from a woman of 80 years or more with COVID-19, enrolled during active disease. The chain couples TRBV6-6 to TRBJ1-4, and TRBD1 may be the D gene, going by 6 matching bases. Sequenced sample: peripheral blood. The nucleotide sequence reads as follows: TGTGCCAGCAGTTACTCGCAGGGGCGGGAAAAACTGTTTTTT. Its protein is CASSYSQGREKLFF.